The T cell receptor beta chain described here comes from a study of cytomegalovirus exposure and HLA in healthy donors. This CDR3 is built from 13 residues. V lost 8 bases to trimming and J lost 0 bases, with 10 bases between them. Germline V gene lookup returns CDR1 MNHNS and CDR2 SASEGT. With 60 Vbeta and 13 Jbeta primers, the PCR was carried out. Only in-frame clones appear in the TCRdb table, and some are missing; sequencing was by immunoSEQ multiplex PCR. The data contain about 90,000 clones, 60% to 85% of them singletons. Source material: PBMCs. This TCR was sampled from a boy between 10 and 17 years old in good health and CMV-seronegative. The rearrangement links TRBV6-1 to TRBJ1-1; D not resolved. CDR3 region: CASGAVMNTEAFF. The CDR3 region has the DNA TGTGCCAGCGGAGCGGTAATGAACACTGAAGCTTTCTTT.